This is a list of T cell receptor beta chains from one sample in a study of CD8+ T cells in alopecia areata. Some clones are missing from TCRdb's copy, which holds only in-frame ones; the method was immunoSEQ multiplex PCR. The table has fewer than 110,000 clones, around 84% seen once. The sample here was CD8+ T cells sorted from blood, taken at approximately week 30, from a patient treated with tofacitinib. All receptors come from a human donor with alopecia areata. Each CDR3 is given with its conserved first and last residue. D genes are given only for firm matches. Some rows have no size entry. The others give once, few or many, or a class for an expanded clone.

clone_size: NA; j_call: TRBJ2-1; v_call: TRBV9; d_call: TRBD1; cdr3_aa: CASSVLGQGASNEQFF; cdr3_nt: TGTGCCAGCAGCGTCCTGGGACAGGGTGCCTCCAATGAGCAGTTCTTC
clone_size: few; j_call: TRBJ2-7; v_call: TRBV20-1; d_call: NA; cdr3_aa: CSAPNLYEQYF; cdr3_nt: TGCAGTGCCCCTAACTTATACGAGCAGTACTTC
clone_size: NA; j_call: TRBJ2-1; v_call: TRBV7-9; d_call: NA; cdr3_aa: CATAGRNNNEQFF; cdr3_nt: TGTGCCACTGCGGGACGGAACAACAATGAGCAGTTCTTC
clone_size: NA; j_call: TRBJ2-5; v_call: TRBV5-1; d_call: NA; cdr3_aa: CASSPLTGSLETQYF; cdr3_nt: TGCGCCAGCAGCCCCCTGACAGGCAGCTTGGAGACCCAGTACTTC
clone_size: NA; j_call: TRBJ2-7; v_call: TRBV9; d_call: TRBD2; cdr3_aa: CASSELAGAYEQYF; cdr3_nt: TGTGCCAGCAGCGAATTAGCGGGAGCCTACGAGCAGTACTTC
clone_size: NA; j_call: TRBJ2-1; v_call: TRBV11-1; d_call: NA; cdr3_aa: CASGGTSYNEQFF; cdr3_nt: TGTGCCAGCGGGGGGACATCCTACAATGAGCAGTTCTTC
clone_size: NA; j_call: TRBJ2-7; v_call: TRBV27; d_call: NA; cdr3_aa: CASSFGGYEQYF; cdr3_nt: TGTGCCAGCAGTTTTGGGGGCTACGAGCAGTACTTC
clone_size: NA; j_call: TRBJ2-7; v_call: TRBV5-4; d_call: TRBD1; cdr3_aa: CASSFGTAQAYEQYF; cdr3_nt: TGTGCCAGCAGCTTCGGGACAGCTCAAGCCTACGAGCAGTACTTC
clone_size: NA; j_call: TRBJ1-2; v_call: TRBV27; d_call: NA; cdr3_aa: CASRTGNYGYTF; cdr3_nt: TGTGCCAGCAGGACCGGTAACTATGGCTACACCTTC
clone_size: NA; j_call: TRBJ1-3; v_call: TRBV6-6; d_call: NA; cdr3_aa: CASSYGNTIYF; cdr3_nt: TGTGCCAGCAGTTACGGAAACACCATATATTTT
clone_size: NA; j_call: TRBJ2-3; v_call: TRBV7-9; d_call: TRBD2; cdr3_aa: CASSHIAGTSGTDTQYF; cdr3_nt: TGTGCCAGCAGTCACATCGCCGGGACTAGCGGAACAGATACGCAGTATTTT
clone_size: once; j_call: TRBJ2-1; v_call: TRBV29-1; d_call: NA; cdr3_aa: CSVGLGGYEQFF; cdr3_nt: TGCAGCGTAGGGTTAGGCGGGTATGAGCAGTTCTTC
clone_size: NA; j_call: TRBJ2-7; v_call: TRBV11-2; d_call: NA; cdr3_aa: CASSLEYFYEQYF; cdr3_nt: TGTGCCAGCAGCTTAGAATATTTCTACGAGCAGTACTTC
clone_size: NA; j_call: TRBJ2-5; v_call: TRBV7-8; d_call: TRBD2; cdr3_aa: CASSSQVGGGGPQETQYF; cdr3_nt: TGTGCCAGCAGCTCCCAAGTGGGGGGCGGGGGGCCTCAAGAGACCCAGTACTTC
clone_size: NA; j_call: TRBJ1-1; v_call: TRBV7-6; d_call: TRBD1; cdr3_aa: CASSTTGGTEAFF; cdr3_nt: TGTGCCAGCAGCACTACAGGGGGCACTGAAGCTTTCTTT
clone_size: NA; j_call: TRBJ2-6; v_call: TRBV19; d_call: NA; cdr3_aa: CASGQRPSGANVLTF; cdr3_nt: TGTGCCAGTGGGCAGCGACCCTCTGGGGCCAACGTCCTGACTTTC
clone_size: NA; j_call: TRBJ1-3; v_call: TRBV7-9; d_call: NA; cdr3_aa: CASSLGPNSGNTIYF; cdr3_nt: TGTGCCAGCAGCTTAGGACCCAACTCTGGAAACACCATATATTTT
clone_size: NA; j_call: TRBJ1-1; v_call: TRBV4-2; d_call: NA; cdr3_aa: CASSQEWGTEAFF; cdr3_nt: TGTGCCAGCAGCCAAGAATGGGGGACTGAAGCTTTCTTT
clone_size: NA; j_call: TRBJ2-2; v_call: TRBV7-8; d_call: NA; cdr3_aa: CASSLDGINTGELFF; cdr3_nt: TGTGCCAGCAGCTTAGACGGGATAAACACCGGGGAGCTGTTTTTT
clone_size: NA; j_call: TRBJ1-1; v_call: TRBV5-1; d_call: NA; cdr3_aa: CASSLTASQEAFF; cdr3_nt: TGCGCCAGCAGCTTGACCGCCAGCCAGGAAGCTTTCTTT
clone_size: NA; j_call: TRBJ2-1; v_call: TRBV13; d_call: TRBD2; cdr3_aa: CASSLLTSGRGVNEQFF; cdr3_nt: TGTGCCAGCAGCTTACTTACTAGCGGGAGGGGAGTCAATGAGCAGTTCTTC
clone_size: NA; j_call: TRBJ1-1; v_call: TRBV2; d_call: NA; cdr3_aa: CASSDSYAANTEAFF; cdr3_nt: TGTGCCAGCAGCGACTCTTACGCGGCGAACACTGAAGCTTTCTTT
clone_size: NA; j_call: TRBJ1-1; v_call: TRBV7-2; d_call: TRBD1; cdr3_aa: CASSLAFRGARTEAFF; cdr3_nt: TGTGCCAGCAGCTTAGCTTTCAGGGGGGCCAGGACTGAAGCTTTCTTT
clone_size: NA; j_call: TRBJ1-2; v_call: TRBV9; d_call: NA; cdr3_aa: CASSAPPGYTF; cdr3_nt: TGTGCCAGCAGCGCGCCCCCCGGCTACACCTTC